This TCR beta chain appears in the sequencing data of a study of post-analysis software for immune sequencing data. Concerning this clonotype: Its antigen is unknown. Germline is not matched at one junction end, which may reflect a read error.

This CDR3 has 14 amino acids. Included in the TCR beta cDNA libraries were unique molecular identifiers. TCRdb analysed the PCR reads with MiXCR anew, one entry per CDR3 protein. Among 740,000 or so distinct CDR3 sequences, approximately 50% were seen once, and the ten largest hold 4.6%. Points from the study as a whole: Among five TRBV segments more frequent in patients than controls were TRBV5-6, TRBV5-1 and TRBV20-1.

The TCR sequence derives from a girl under 18 with multiple sclerosis. This rearrangement joins TRBV12-3 or TRBV12-4 to TRBJ2-1; D gene uncertain. The specimen was blood. Here the CDR3 reads CASSFSDTRHELFF. In nucleotides, the CDR3 is TGTGCCAGCAGTTTCAGTGATACCAGGCATGAGCTGTTCTTC.